Described below is a single T cell receptor beta chain sequence and its context. Its antigen is still unknown. The record originates from a study of circulating and synovial CD4+ cells in juvenile arthritis. Findings of the study overall: Bulk blood CD4 repertoires were more diverse than these. These blood cells shared more CDR3 sequences with synovium than bulk blood. Circulating pathogenic-like and bulk T cells looked alike by Vbeta family usage.

Samples derive from patients with active juvenile idiopathic arthritis. Germline CDR1 SGHVS, CDR2 FQNEAQ. With 6 bases clipped from V and 9 bases from J, the junction kept 10 bases outside the gene matches. The CDR3 loop spans 15 amino acids. Profiling relied on immunoSEQ multiplex PCR, and the TCRdb table lists in-frame clones only, not all of them. The data show around 32,000 clones, nearly 97% seen once. V gene TRBV7-8 combines with J gene TRBJ2-1; TRBD2 matches 11 bases. Sequencing was done on a sample of CD4+ T cells from blood. The sequence came from a human donor with juvenile idiopathic arthritis. CDR3 bases: TGTGCCAGCAGTTCGAGAATGCTAGCGGGAGGTGAGCAGTTCTTC. It codes for CASSSRMLAGGEQFF.